The 13 T cell receptor beta chains listed next were all sequenced from one sample in a study of identifying expanded T cells in peripheral blood. Repertoires were generated with immunoSEQ multiplex PCR, while TCRdb's copy carries only in-frame clones and drops some. The profile shows around 84,000 clones, 80% to 90% of them singletons. Source material: blood. These receptors were obtained from a person aged 18 to 70 in good health.

This chain uses TRBV18 with TRBJ1-2; 9 bases fit TRBD1. CDR1 and CDR2 (germline): KGHSH, LQKENI. V dropped 5 bases and J dropped 0; count of bases not matched to a gene: 7. The CDR3 loop spans 16 amino acids. The DNA for the CDR3 is TGTGCCAGCTCAAGGGACAGGGTCCCTTCTAACTATGGCTACACCTTC. Translated, it gives CASSRDRVPSNYGYTF.

The chain combines TRBV4-3 with TRBJ1-4; 8 bases are a match to TRBD1. CDR1 is LGHNA, CDR2 YSLEER, per germline. V shed 4 bases, J shed 6 bases, and the junction held 4 bases outside the gene matches. This CDR3 has 14 residues. In DNA, the CDR3 is TGCGCCAGCAGCCCAGACAGGGGATATGAAAAACTGTTTTTT. It encodes CASSPDRGYEKLFF.

V is TRBV6-5 and J is TRBJ1-2; D remains ambiguous. CDR3 length: 15 residues. From germline, CDR1 is MNHEY and CDR2 SVGAGI. Deletions cut 0 bases from V and 9 bases from J, with 17 bases between. The CDR3 bases are TGTGCCAGCAGTTACTCTGGCAAGGCGGTTAGTAGCTACACCTTC. Residues: CASSYSGKAVSSYTF.

The rearrangement joins TRBV6-1 to TRBJ1-1; maybe TRBD1 (5 bases). Germline CDR1 MNHNS, CDR2 SASEGT. V was shortened by 7 bases and J by 2 bases, with 8 bases between the two germline ends. This CDR3 contains 12 residues. CDR3 sequence (DNA): TGTGCCAGCACCCAGGGCAACACTGAAGCTTTCTTT. Translation gives CASTQGNTEAFF.

The CDR3 nucleotides read TGCGCCAGCCCAGGTGAGGGGCTGAACACTGAAGCTTTCTTT. Encoded protein: CASPGEGLNTEAFF. The rearrangement joins TRBV10-1 to TRBJ1-1; maybe TRBD1 (5 bases). Germline V gene sequence: CDR1 WNHNN, CDR2 SYGVQD (reference sequence). The CDR3 runs 14 residues. With 8 bases removed from V and 0 bases from J, the gap between germline ends came to 13 bases.

This chain uses TRBV7-9 with TRBJ2-3, with 7 bases aligning to TRBD2. V lost 6 bases, J lost 3 bases, and 3 bases stayed unmatched. This CDR3 spans 13 amino acids. CDR1 SEHNR and CDR2 FQNEAQ come from the germline V gene (reference sequence). CDR3 sequence reads: CASRGGTTDTQYF. As DNA, the CDR3 is TGTGCCAGCAGGGGAGGGACTACAGATACGCAGTATTTT.

The chain employs TRBV6-1 and TRBJ2-2, with unresolved D. V dropped 7 bases and J dropped 4 bases, with 13 bases sitting between them. Germline lookup yields CDR1 MNHNS and CDR2 SASEGT. This CDR3 comprises 14 residues. The CDR3: CASTLYHATGELFF. The CDR3 coding sequence is TGTGCCAGCACCTTATATCACGCCACCGGGGAGCTGTTTTTT.

The V and J genes are TRBV15 and TRBJ2-1, with 12 bases matching TRBD2. This CDR3 region has 17 residues. Trimming took 1 base from V and 5 from J; bases not matched to a gene: 6. Germline CDR1 LNHNV, CDR2 YYDKDF (reference sequence). The CDR3 coding sequence is TGTGCCACCAGCAGAGTGACTAGCGGGAGATCTAACAATGAGCAGTTCTTC. This sequence encodes CATSRVTSGRSNNEQFF.

Only a few counts were recorded for this clone. The rearrangement links TRBV7-2 to TRBJ2-1, with 10 bases identical to TRBD2. Germline V gives CDR1 SGHTA, CDR2 FQGNSA. The CDR3 is 16 amino acids. V lost 6 bases and J lost 0; bases outside the gene matches: 5. CDR3 sequence (DNA): TGTGCCAGCAGTAAGCGGGAGGGCCTCTCCTACAATGAGCAGTTCTTC. It encodes CASSKREGLSYNEQFF.

The V and J genes are TRBV27 and TRBJ2-1; D remains unclear. V lost 5 bases to trimming and J lost 10 bases, with 9 bases between them. Germline V gene sequence: CDR1 MNHEY, CDR2 SMNVEV (reference sequence). This CDR3 region has 11 residues. The CDR3 region is CASSRKGEQFF. CDR3 in DNA: TGTGCCAGCAGTCGAAAAGGGGAGCAGTTCTTC.

The chain uses TRBV18 and TRBJ1-1, with 7 nucleotides matching TRBD1. The CDR3 length is 14 residues. The J segment lost 6 bases and the V segment lost 3 bases, leaving 7 bases of the junction unmatched. Germline V gene data show CDR1 as KGHSH and CDR2 as LQKENI. The CDR3 nucleotides are TGTGCCAGCTCACCTACCCCCGACAGGGCTGAAGCTTTCTTT. As protein: CASSPTPDRAEAFF.

Only one count was recorded for this clone. The V call is TRBV10-1, the J call TRBJ1-1; TRBD1 might be the D (5 bases). Germline values: CDR1 WNHNN, CDR2 SYGVQD (reference sequence). The length of the CDR3 is 16 residues. V lost 7 bases to trimming and J lost 1 base, with 19 bases between them. The CDR3 DNA reads as TGCGCCAGCATTTTAGTGGGGCAGAAGCAGAACACTGAAGCTTTCTTT. Translated, it gives CASILVGQKQNTEAFF.

The chain couples TRBV10-3 to TRBJ2-3; 9 positions match TRBD2. Losses at the gene ends were 6 bases for V and 5 bases for J; bases not matched to a gene: 6. Germline CDR1 is ENHRY and CDR2 is SYGVKD. The length of the CDR3 is 14 residues. The CDR3 DNA is TGTGCCATCAGGGAGACTAGCGGTGAAGATACGCAGTATTTT. Translated, it gives CAIRETSGEDTQYF.